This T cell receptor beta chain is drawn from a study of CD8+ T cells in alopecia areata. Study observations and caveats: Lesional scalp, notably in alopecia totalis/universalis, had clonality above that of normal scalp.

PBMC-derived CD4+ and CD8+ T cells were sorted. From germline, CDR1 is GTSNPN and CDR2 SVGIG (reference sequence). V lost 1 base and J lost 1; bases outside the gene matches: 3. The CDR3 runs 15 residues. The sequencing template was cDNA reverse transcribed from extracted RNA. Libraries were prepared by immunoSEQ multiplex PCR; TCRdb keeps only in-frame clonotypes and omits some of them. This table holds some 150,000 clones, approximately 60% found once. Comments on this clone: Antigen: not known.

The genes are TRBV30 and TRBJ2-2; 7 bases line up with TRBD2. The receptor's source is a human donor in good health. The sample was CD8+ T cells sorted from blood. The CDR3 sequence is CAWSEASGNTGELFF. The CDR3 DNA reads TGTGCCTGGAGTGAGGCTAGCGGGAACACCGGGGAGCTGTTTTTT.